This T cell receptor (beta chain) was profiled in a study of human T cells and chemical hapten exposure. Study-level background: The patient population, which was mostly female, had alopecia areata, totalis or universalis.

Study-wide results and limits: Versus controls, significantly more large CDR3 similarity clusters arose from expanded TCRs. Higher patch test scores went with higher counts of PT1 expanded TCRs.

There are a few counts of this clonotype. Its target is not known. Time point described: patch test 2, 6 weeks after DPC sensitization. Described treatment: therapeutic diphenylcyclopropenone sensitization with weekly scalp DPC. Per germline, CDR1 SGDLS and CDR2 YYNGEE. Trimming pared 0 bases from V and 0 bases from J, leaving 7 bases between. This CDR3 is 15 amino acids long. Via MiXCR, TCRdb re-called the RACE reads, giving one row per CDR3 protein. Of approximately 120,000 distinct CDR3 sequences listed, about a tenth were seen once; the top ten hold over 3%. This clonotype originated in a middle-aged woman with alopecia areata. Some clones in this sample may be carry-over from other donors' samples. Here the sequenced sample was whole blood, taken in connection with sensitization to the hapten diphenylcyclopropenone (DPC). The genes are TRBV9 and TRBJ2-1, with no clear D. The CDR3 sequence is CASSVVGGSYNEQFF. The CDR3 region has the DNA TGTGCCAGCAGCGTAGTCGGTGGCTCCTACAATGAGCAGTTCTTC.